This T cell receptor beta chain originates from a study of OX40 agonist ivuxolimab in advanced cancers. General observations from the study: Undetermined was the antigen specificity of the expanded peripheral T cells. CD4+ and CD8+ blood T cells expanded clonally by week 6 at 0.1 to 3.0 mg/kg.

Germline lookup yields CDR1 SGHTA and CDR2 FQGNSA. The CDR3 sequence is 11 residues long. V gave up 2 bases and J gave up 7 bases, with 3 bases separating them. Produced via immunoSEQ multiplex PCR; TCRdb's table is partial and in-frame only. The table shows approximately 91,000 clones, with approximately 90% occurring only once. This clone was found once. Its antigen is still unknown. At cycle 4 day 1, cycle 7 day 1, and baseline, blood was sampled. This chain uses TRBV7-2 with TRBJ2-1, with D unresolved. The receptor comes from an adult with an advanced solid tumor such as melanoma, head and neck, liver or kidney cancer. This specimen consisted of CD4+ or CD8+ T cells sorted from blood, obtained in a trial of the OX40 agonist ivuxolimab. The CDR3 nucleotides are TGTGCCAGCAGCTTAATAAATGAGCAGTTCTTC. This sequence encodes CASSLINEQFF.